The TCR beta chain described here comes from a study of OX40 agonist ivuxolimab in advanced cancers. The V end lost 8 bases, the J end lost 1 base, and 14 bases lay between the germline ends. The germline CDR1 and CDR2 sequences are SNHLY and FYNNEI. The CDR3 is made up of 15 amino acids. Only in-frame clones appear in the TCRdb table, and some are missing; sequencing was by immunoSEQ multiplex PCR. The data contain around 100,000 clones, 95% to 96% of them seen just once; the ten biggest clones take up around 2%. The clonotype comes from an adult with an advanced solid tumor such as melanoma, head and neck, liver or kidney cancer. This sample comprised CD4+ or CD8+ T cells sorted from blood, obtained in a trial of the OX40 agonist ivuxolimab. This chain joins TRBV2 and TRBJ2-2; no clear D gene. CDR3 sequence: CASSRPAQNTGELFF. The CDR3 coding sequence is TGTGCCAGCTCTAGACCGGCACAGAACACCGGGGAGCTGTTTTTT. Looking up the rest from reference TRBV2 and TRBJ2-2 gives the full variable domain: EPEVTQTPSHQVTQMGQEVILRCVPISNHLYFYWYRQILGQKVEFLVSFYNNEISEKSEIFDDQFSVERPDGSNFTLKIRSTKLEDSAMYFCASSRPAQNTGELFFGEGSRLTVL.